A single sample is the source of the 27 T cell receptor beta chains below, sequenced in a study of T-cell memory formation after mild COVID-19. One entry per CDR3 protein results from TCRdb running MiXCR on the 5' RACE reads. This table holds about 290,000 distinct CDR3 sequences, around 17% found once. Sequencing was performed on PBMCs or a T cell subset sorted from them (not recorded which). All receptors derive from a man younger than 30 who had mild COVID-19 (a few samples of this study predate the infection). Cell type and time point are not known.

This clonotype was detected only a few times. The chain recombines TRBV2 with TRBJ1-1; D unclear. The germline CDR1 and CDR2 sequences are SNHLY and FYNNEI. The CDR3 is 13 residues long. Trimming cost V 10 bases and J 6 bases, with 18 bases left between them. CDR3 DNA sequence: TGTGCCACCCGAGGAAGTGGAGGAGCTGAAGCTTTCTTT. Encoded protein: CATRGSGGAEAFF.

To note about this clonotype: This could be a read error, since a much larger clone is one nucleotide away. The chain is built from TRBV6-2 or TRBV6-3 and TRBJ2-1; D gene uncertain. Germline lookup yields CDR1 MNHEY and CDR2 SVGEGT. The CDR3 consists of 12 residues. V lost 4 bases and J 2 bases, leaving 3 bases between the germline ends. This CDR3 is CASSSTYNEQFF. As DNA, the CDR3 is TGTGCCAGCAGTTCCACCTACAATGAGCAGTTCTTC.

This clonotype occurred a few times. The chain couples TRBV25-1 to TRBJ1-5, with unresolved D. The germline CDR1 and CDR2 sequences are MGHDK and SYGVNS. V dropped 6 bases and J dropped 3 bases, with 9 bases sitting between them. There are 13 residues in the CDR3. The CDR3 protein is CASSPGANQPQHF. CDR3 bases: TGTGCCAGCAGCCCGGGTGCCAATCAGCCCCAGCATTTT. The entire variable domain, with the rest obtained from reference TRBV25-1 and TRBJ1-5, is as follows: EADIYQTPRYLVIGTGKKITLECSQTMGHDKMYWYQQDPGMELHLIHYSYGVNSTEKGDLSSESTVSRIRTEHFPLTLESARPSHTSQYLCASSPGANQPQHFGDGTRLSIL.

This clonotype was found a few times. The rearrangement joins TRBV20-1 to TRBJ1-6; no clear D. Trimming removed 3 bases at V and 7 bases at J, with 10 bases between. CDR1 and CDR2 (germline): DFQATT, SNEGSKA (reference sequence). The CDR3 loop spans 13 amino acids. Here the CDR3 DNA reads TGCAGTGCTAGTACAGAAACAAATTCACCCCTCCACTTT. Encoded protein: CSASTETNSPLHF.

The table lists this clonotype with a few counts. The chain joins TRBV7-8 to TRBJ2-3, with 8 bases matching TRBD1. The V segment lost 6 bases and the J segment 1 base; nucleotides outside the gene matches: 12. The CDR3 totals 17 residues. Germline V gives CDR1 SGHVS, CDR2 FQNEAQ. In nucleotides, the CDR3 is TGTGCCAGCAGTCGTTTTACAGGGGGTTTGGGCACAGATACGCAGTATTTT. It is translated as CASSRFTGGLGTDTQYF.

This clonotype turned up a few times. The chain is built from TRBV12-5 and TRBJ2-5, with 8 positions matching TRBD1. Germline-derived CDR1 and CDR2 are LGHNT and FRNRAP. This CDR3 spans 14 amino acids. J gave up 4 bases and V 4 bases, and 5 bases lay outside the gene matches. Here the CDR3 DNA reads TGTGCTAGTGGTTGGCAGGGGGCGACAGAGACCCAGTACTTC. Translating gives CASGWQGATETQYF.

The rearrangement joins TRBV7-2 to TRBJ1-1, with a weak D call TRBD1 (5 bases). This CDR3 contains 13 residues. Per germline, CDR1 SGHTA and CDR2 FQGNSA. V was clipped by 0 bases and J by 7 bases, with 9 bases between them. The DNA of the CDR3 is TGTGCCAGCAGCTTAGCGCCGGGGGGTGAAGCTTTCTTT. It specifies CASSLAPGGEAFF.

This clonotype was detected ten times or more. The rearrangement uses TRBV6-5 and TRBJ1-5; 8 bases fit TRBD1. Germline V gene data show CDR1 as MNHEY and CDR2 as SVGAGI. The V segment lost 0 bases and the J segment 7 bases; nucleotides outside the gene matches: 5. The CDR3 covers 15 residues. The CDR3 DNA is TGTGCCAGCAGTTACTCGAGGGACAGGTACCAGCCCCAGCATTTT. It is translated as CASSYSRDRYQPQHF.

The chain recombines TRBV12-3 or TRBV12-4 with TRBJ1-5, with D perhaps matching TRBD1 (5 bases). Trimming stripped 6 bases from V and 6 bases from J, with 9 bases between. This CDR3 is built from 12 residues. The CDR3 DNA reads as TGTGCCAGCAGGGGACCCACTCAGCCCCAGCATTTT. Its protein is CASRGPTQPQHF.

This clonotype was found a few times. This CDR3 reads CASYVNLGGNTEAFF. The CDR3 DNA is TGCGCCAGCTATGTTAATCTTGGGGGGAACACTGAAGCTTTCTTT. The chain couples TRBV5-1 to TRBJ1-1; a weak D match, TRBD1 (5 bases). The CDR3 extends over 15 amino acids. V lost 7 bases and J 1 base, leaving 17 bases between the germline ends. Per germline, CDR1 SGHRS and CDR2 YFSETQ.

V gene TRBV15 combines with J gene TRBJ1-4; no clear D. Germline CDR1 is LNHNV and CDR2 is YYDKDF (reference sequence). The V and J ends lost 1 base and 2 bases respectively, with 8 bases between them. CDR3 length: 15 residues. For the CDR3, the DNA is TGTGCCACCAGCAGAGGATTCGGGACTAATGAAAAACTGTTTTTT. This codes for CATSRGFGTNEKLFF.

This clonotype was observed a handful of times. The CDR3 reads CASQEGAAETQYF. In DNA, the CDR3 is TGCGCCAGTCAGGAGGGGGCGGCTGAGACCCAGTACTTC. The chain employs TRBV23-1 and TRBJ2-5, with D possibly matching TRBD1 (7 bases). TRBV23-1 is marked as an open reading frame, function uncertain. V lost 9 bases and J 5 bases, leaving 16 bases between the germline ends. The CDR3 spans 13 residues.

This clonotype was picked up a small number of times. The genes are TRBV5-1 and TRBJ2-3; no definite D call. Trimming removed 4 bases at V and 2 bases at J, with 17 bases between. Germline V CDR1 and CDR2: SGHRS, YFSETQ. The CDR3 extends over 16 amino acids. CDR3 in amino acids: CASSPAETEATDTQYF. CDR3 bases: TGCGCCAGCAGCCCCGCCGAAACCGAGGCCACAGATACGCAGTATTTT.

This rearrangement joins TRBV2 to TRBJ1-2, with D maybe TRBD1 (5 bases). Trimming took off 7 bases at V and 8 bases at J, with 17 bases between the two ends. Germline values: CDR1 SNHLY, CDR2 FYNNEI. This CDR3 has 13 amino acids. CDR3 sequence (DNA): TGTGCCAGCATATGGACGGCCAAGGGGGGCTACACCTTC. Protein product: CASIWTAKGGYTF.

In this sample, this clonotype turned up a few times. This chain uses TRBV3-1 with TRBJ2-1; D is possibly TRBD1 or TRBD2 (5 bases each). The V end was cut by 4 bases, the J end by 7 bases, with 17 bases between. This CDR3 contains 15 residues. Germline values: CDR1 LGHDT, CDR2 YNNKEL (reference sequence). CDR3 nucleotides: TGTGCCAGCAGCCGTGCGGGCCGGGGCAGAAATGAGCAGTTCTTC. Amino acid sequence: CASSRAGRGRNEQFF.

The chain uses TRBV20-1 and TRBJ1-6, with 7 bases fitting TRBD1. The CDR3 totals 13 residues. Germline V gene lookup returns CDR1 DFQATT and CDR2 SNEGSKA (reference sequence). The V segment lost 6 bases and the J segment 7 bases; nucleotides outside the gene matches: 6. In DNA, the CDR3 is TGCAGTGCACTGGGACAGCTAAATTCACCCCTCCACTTT. Its protein product is CSALGQLNSPLHF.

This clonotype turned up a few times. One end of the junction is discordant with germline, which a read error may explain. The chain joins TRBV20-1 to TRBJ2-2; 8 nucleotides agree with TRBD1. CDR1 and CDR2 (germline): DFQATT, SNEGSKA (reference sequence). The CDR3 sequence is 15 residues long. In DNA form, the CDR3 reads TGCAGTGCTGGAGACCCCGGGACAGGCCGGATAGGGCTGTTTTTT. Its protein product is CSAGDPGTGRIGLFF.

This clonotype came up a few times. The chain has TRBV4-1 and TRBJ2-2, with D tentatively TRBD1 (5 bases). CDR3 length: 16 amino acids. Trimming took off 5 bases at V and 1 base at J, with 14 bases between the two ends. Germline CDR1 and CDR2: MGHRA and YSYEKL. CDR3 sequence: CASSGMGPENTGELFF. In DNA form, the CDR3 reads TGCGCCAGCAGCGGGATGGGGCCGGAGAACACCGGGGAGCTGTTTTTT.

The table lists this clonotype with many counts. The V call is TRBV20-1, the J call TRBJ1-5; 7 nucleotides line up with TRBD1. CDR3 length: 12 residues. Germline CDR1 reads DFQATT; CDR2 reads SNEGSKA (reference sequence). Trimming removed 4 bases from V and 4 bases from J; junction bases left unmatched: 1. The CDR3: CSATTGNQPQHF. The CDR3 region has the DNA TGCAGTGCTACGACAGGGAATCAGCCCCAGCATTTT.

On this clonotype itself: The conserved closing phenylalanine or tryptophan is absent in this CDR3, likely reflecting a read error. The rearrangement joins TRBV12-3 or TRBV12-4 to TRBJ2-3; TRBD2 matches at 9 bases. The CDR3 has 15 residues. Unmatched junction bases numbered 9, after V lost 3 bases and J lost 8 bases. CDR3 nucleotide sequence: TGTGCCAGCAGTTTTAAGCGGGGGGCCTCCGGTACGCAGTATTGT. Its translation: CASSFKRGASGTQYC.

The chain couples TRBV2 to TRBJ1-5, with a tentative D call TRBD1 (6 bases). V was cut by 1 base and J by 2 bases, with 9 bases left in between. Germline V lookup: CDR1 SNHLY, CDR2 FYNNEI. The CDR3 has 15 amino acids. CDR3 bases: TGTGCCAGCAGTGAAGGCGGGGGCGGCAATCAGCCCCAGCATTTT. This sequence encodes CASSEGGGGNQPQHF.

The chain recombines TRBV4-1 with TRBJ2-4; D might be TRBD1 (5 bases). The CDR3 contains 17 residues. CDR1 is MGHRA and CDR2 is YSYEKL in the germline V gene. V was trimmed by 0 bases and J by 0 bases, leaving 12 bases between them. CDR3 sequence: CASSQDRAGLAKNIQYF. CDR3 nucleotide sequence: TGCGCCAGCAGCCAAGATCGGGCAGGGTTAGCCAAAAACATTCAGTACTTC.

The chain uses TRBV3-1 and TRBJ1-2, with 7 positions matching TRBD1. The trim removed 1 base at V and 8 bases at J, leaving 7 bases unmatched. CDR3 length: 14 amino acids. Germline V CDR1 and CDR2: LGHDT, YNNKEL (reference sequence). CDR3 nucleotide sequence: TGTGCCAGCAGCCAAGCACAGGGGAGGAGAGGCTACACCTTC. Residues: CASSQAQGRRGYTF.

This clonotype appeared a few times. This chain links TRBV4-3 with TRBJ2-3; a weak D match, TRBD2 (7 bases). The CDR3 has 17 amino acids. V was pared by 1 base and J by 2 bases, with 16 bases between. CDR1 is LGHNA, CDR2 YSLEER, per germline. The CDR3 region is CASSQGSAGAYTDTQYF. DNA for the CDR3: TGCGCCAGCAGCCAAGGTTCTGCGGGGGCTTACACAGATACGCAGTATTTT.

This clonotype was counted ten times or more. V gene TRBV7-9 combines with J gene TRBJ2-1; 9 bases match TRBD2. With 4 bases clipped from V and 9 bases from J, the junction kept 10 bases outside the gene matches. CDR1 is SEHNR and CDR2 is FQNEAQ in the germline V gene (reference sequence). The CDR3 loop spans 15 amino acids. The CDR3 DNA follows: TGTGCCAGCAGCTCCCTTGCGGGGGGGCCAGGTGAGCAGTTCTTC. Encoded protein: CASSSLAGGPGEQFF. The variable domain in full, with the rest retrieved from reference TRBV7-9 and TRBJ2-1, is DTGVSQNPRHKITKRGQNVTFRCDPISEHNRLYWYRQTLGQGPEFLTYFQNEAQLEKSRLLSDRFSAERPKGSFSTLEIQRTEQGDSAMYLCASSSLAGGPGEQFFGPGTRLTVL.

This clonotype turned up a few times. This chain links TRBV5-6 with TRBJ1-1; maybe TRBD1 (6 bases). The V gene's germline CDR1 is SGHDT and CDR2 YYEEEE. Trimming took 2 bases from V and 7 from J, leaving 15 bases between them. The length of the CDR3 is 14 residues. Here the CDR3 DNA reads TGTGCCAGCAGCTTACAAGGGGGGGTCGATGAAGCTTTCTTT. Protein product: CASSLQGGVDEAFF. Drawing the rest from reference TRBV5-6 and TRBJ1-1, the complete variable domain is DAGVTQSPTHLIKTRGQQVTLRCSPKSGHDTVSWYQQALGQGPQFIFQYYEEEERQRGNFPDRFSGHQFPNYSSELNVNALLLGDSALYLCASSLQGGVDEAFFGQGTRLTVV.

There are a few counts of this clonotype. J is TRBJ2-5 and V is TRBV2; 8 nucleotides match TRBD1. Germline V lookup: CDR1 SNHLY, CDR2 FYNNEI. Germline trimming cut 5 bases from V and 3 bases from J; bases unmatched to any gene: 5. There are 14 residues in the CDR3. The CDR3 bases are TGTGCCAGCAGTACACAGGGGGGAGAAGAGACCCAGTACTTC. It yields the protein CASSTQGGEETQYF.